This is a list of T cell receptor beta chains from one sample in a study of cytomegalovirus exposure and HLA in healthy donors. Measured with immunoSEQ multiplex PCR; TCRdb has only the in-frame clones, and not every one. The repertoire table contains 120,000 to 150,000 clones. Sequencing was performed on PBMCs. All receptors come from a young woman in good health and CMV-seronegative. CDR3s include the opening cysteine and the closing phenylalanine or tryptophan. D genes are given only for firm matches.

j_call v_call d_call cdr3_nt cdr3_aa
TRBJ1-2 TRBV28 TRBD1 TGTGCCAGCAGCGAACGGAGACAGGGGGCTGGCGGCTACACCTTC CASSERRQGAGGYTF
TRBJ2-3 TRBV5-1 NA TGCGCCAGCAGCTTAAACCCTACAGCAGATACGCAGTATTTT CASSLNPTADTQYF
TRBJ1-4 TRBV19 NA TGTGCCAGTAGTATAGATCGGTGGGGCTCTAATGAAAAACTGTTTTTT CASSIDRWGSNEKLFF
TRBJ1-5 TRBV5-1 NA TGCGCCAGCAGCTTGTACGGGGATTTCAATCAGCCCCAGCATTTT CASSLYGDFNQPQHF
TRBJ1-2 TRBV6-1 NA TGTGCCAGCTTCGGTGCCGTTTATGGCTACACCTTC CASFGAVYGYTF
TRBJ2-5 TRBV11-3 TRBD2 TGTGCCAGCAGCCGGGGGAAGCGGGGACTCCGAGAGACCCAGTACTTC CASSRGKRGLRETQYF
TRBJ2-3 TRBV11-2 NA TGTGCCAGCAGCTTAGACGGGGTCACAGATACGCAGTATTTT CASSLDGVTDTQYF
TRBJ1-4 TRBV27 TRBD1 TGTGCCAGCAGGGGGGACAGCGAAAAACTGTTTTTT CASRGDSEKLFF
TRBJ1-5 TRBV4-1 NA TGCGCCAGCAGCCAAGACTTCGGGGTGGGCAATCAGCCCCAGCATTTT CASSQDFGVGNQPQHF
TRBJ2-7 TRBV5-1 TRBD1 TGCGCCAGCAGCTTGGGAACAGGGGGCTTTTACGAGCAGTACTTC CASSLGTGGFYEQYF
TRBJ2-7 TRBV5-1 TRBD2 TGCGCCAGCAGCTTGGCCCTAGCGGGAGTCGATCAGTACTTC CASSLALAGVDQYF
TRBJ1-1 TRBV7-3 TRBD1 TGTGCCAGCAGTTCTACAGGGGGCGGGGCTGAAGCTTTCTTT CASSSTGGGAEAFF
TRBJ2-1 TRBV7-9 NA TGTGCCAGCAGCTTCGGGTCCCGCAATGAGCAGTTCTTC CASSFGSRNEQFF
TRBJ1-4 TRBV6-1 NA TGTGCCAGCTGCTTATCGGGAGCTAATGAAAAACTGTTTTTT CASCLSGANEKLFF
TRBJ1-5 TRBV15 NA TGTGCCACCAGCAGAGATCGTACTAATCAGCCCCAGCATTTT CATSRDRTNQPQHF
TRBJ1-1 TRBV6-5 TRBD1 TGTGCCAGCAGTTACCGTAGGACAGGCCTTACTGAAGCTTTCTTT CASSYRRTGLTEAFF
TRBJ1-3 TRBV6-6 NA TGTGCCAGCAGTCCCTCACTTGGAAACACCATATATTTT CASSPSLGNTIYF
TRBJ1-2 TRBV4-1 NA TGCGCCAGCAGCCAAGTCGGACAGAACCACTATGGCTACACCTTC CASSQVGQNHYGYTF
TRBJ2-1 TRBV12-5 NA TGTGCTAGTGGTCGGGACCGGGACAATTCAAACCTAAGGCAGTTCTTC CASGRDRDNSNLRQFF
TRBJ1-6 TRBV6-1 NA TGTGCCGTAATGGAGGCAGAGAATTCACCCCTCCACTTT CAVMEAENSPLHF
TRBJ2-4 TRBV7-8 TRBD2 TGTGCCAGCAGCTCGGGACTAGAGAGCATTCAGTACTTC CASSSGLESIQYF
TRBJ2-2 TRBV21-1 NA TGTGCCAGCAGCAAACATGACAGGATCGTAACCGGGGAGCTGTTTTTT CASSKHDRIVTGELFF
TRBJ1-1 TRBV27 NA TGTGCCAGCAGTCCTTCGACAGGCAAGGCCACTGAAGCTTTCTTT CASSPSTGKATEAFF
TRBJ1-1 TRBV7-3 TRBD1 TGTGCCAGCAGCTTAACTAAAGACAGGGGAGCTTTCTTT CASSLTKDRGAFF
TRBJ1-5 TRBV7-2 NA TGTGCCAGCAGCTTAGGTCACCCTGGGAGGCCCCAGCATTTT CASSLGHPGRPQHF
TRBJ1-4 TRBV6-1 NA TGTGCCAGCCTCCCCGACAGTAATAATGAAAAACTGTTTTTT CASLPDSNNEKLFF
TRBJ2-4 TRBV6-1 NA TGTGCCAGCAGTGAAGTCCAGGGGCGGTGGAAGTACTTC CASSEVQGRWKYF
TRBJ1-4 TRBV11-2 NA TGTGCCAGCAGCCGGAGAGGTGGGTTCGGGGAACTGTTTTTT CASSRRGGFGELFF
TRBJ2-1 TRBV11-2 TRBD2 TGTGCCAGTCGGACTAGCGGGATTCACGATGAGCAGTTCTTC CASRTSGIHDEQFF
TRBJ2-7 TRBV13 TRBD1 TGTGCCAGCAGCTCGGGACAGGGGTCCTCCTACGAGCAGTACTTC CASSSGQGSSYEQYF
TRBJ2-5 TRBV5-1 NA TGCGCCAGCAGCCAGGTATTTTACCAAGAGACCCAGTACTTC CASSQVFYQETQYF
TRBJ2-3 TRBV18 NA TGTGCCAGCTCACCTCCAGGGGAGCCAGATACGCAGTATTTT CASSPPGEPDTQYF
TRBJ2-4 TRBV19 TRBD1 TGTGCCAGTAGTATAGAAAAGACAGGGTGGGACATTCAGTACTTC CASSIEKTGWDIQYF
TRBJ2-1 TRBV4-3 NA TGCGCCAGCAGCCCAGGGGTCGAACCCTACAATGAGCAGTTCTTC CASSPGVEPYNEQFF
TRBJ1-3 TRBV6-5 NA TGTGCCAGCAGTTACTCCGAGGGTTCTAACACCATATATTTT CASSYSEGSNTIYF
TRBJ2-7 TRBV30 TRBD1 TGTGCCTGGAGCGCTAGGGGGCTCGAGCAGTACTTC CAWSARGLEQYF
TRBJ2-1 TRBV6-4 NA TGTGCCAGCAGTGATACGAGGTCGGGGGACAATGAGCAGTTCTTC CASSDTRSGDNEQFF
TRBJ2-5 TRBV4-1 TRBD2 TGCGCCAGCAGCCAAGAATATAGCGGGAACAACCAAGAGACCCAGTACTTC CASSQEYSGNNQETQYF
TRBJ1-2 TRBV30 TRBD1 TGTGCCTGGGGGGACAGAGCTAACTATGGCTACACCTTC CAWGDRANYGYTF
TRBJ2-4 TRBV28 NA TGTGCCAGCAGTCCCCCCCCGCTAGCGAGAACCAAAAACATTCAGTACTTC CASSPPPLARTKNIQYF
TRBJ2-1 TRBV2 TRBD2 TGTGCCAGTCCTATTCCACTAGCGGGAGGGATGTACAATGAGCAGTTCTTC CASPIPLAGGMYNEQFF
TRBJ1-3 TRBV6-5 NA TGTGCCAGCAGTTACTCACCCAGGATCTCTGGAAACACCATATATTTT CASSYSPRISGNTIYF